The clone carrying this T cell receptor (beta chain) was seen repeatedly, ten times or more. Trimming removed 4 bases from V and 6 bases from J, with 16 bases in between. Per the germline V gene, CDR1 is SGHRS and CDR2 is YFSETQ. The CDR3 consists of 15 residues. TCRdb processed the RT-PCR reads anew with MiXCR; each CDR3 protein has one entry. Found here are about 680,000 distinct CDR3 sequences, 11% to 15% of them singletons; the top ten hold 3.6%. This chain uses TRBV5-1 with TRBJ2-2; D is perhaps TRBD1 (6 bases). The receptor was derived from a female donor in good health, serving as a healthy control. Specimen: memory CD4+ T cells from blood. CDR3: CASSIRDISSGELFF. Here the CDR3 DNA reads TGCGCCAGCAGCATCCGGGACATCAGCTCCGGGGAGCTGTTTTTT.